The present entry profiles one T cell receptor beta chain with its context. Its antigen remains undetermined. The junction differs from germline at one of its ends, possibly a read error. TCR beta CDR3 regions were sequenced from DNA using the immunoSEQ Assay. The published analysis was carried out like this. T cell density was computed as TCR beta template counts normalized to usable DNA estimated by amplifying housekeeping genes. The preseqR package was used to estimate richness by extrapolating to 400,000 templates for PBMC samples and to 120,000 templates for tissue samples. Clonality was taken to be one minus Pielou's evenness. Differential abundance testing on productive amino-acid clonotypes, with a minimum total count of 5 and an alpha of 0.1, was used to identify tissue-enriched TCRs. The Jaccard Index and the Morisita Overlap Index were used to measure how much the repertoires overlapped between compartments. GLIPH grouped TCR beta CDR3s together with public tetramer-defined viral CDR3s, and a viral motif had to include at least three viral sequences and show V-gene enrichment. What TCRdb holds here is the immuneACCESS table cut down to in-frame rearrangements. Part of the clones is not present; checked against another copy, under half of the missing clones reflect an unresolved V gene, and the others are unexplained. The DNA gave D and trimming, while V, J and clone size come from that table. Recorded for this sample are 65,000 to 90,000 clones; 80% of them occurred a single time. 15% to 20% of the sample belongs to the ten largest clones.

At diagnosis, peripheral blood, uninvolved tumor-adjacent lung and tumor were collected and were preserved as a mix of fresh-frozen and FFPE material. Blood samples were analyzed as peripheral blood mononuclear cells for TCR repertoire profiling. Looking up the germline V gene yields CDR1 MGHDK and CDR2 SYGVNS. Taken from cysteine to phenylalanine, the CDR3 has 11 residues. Only the CDR3 region is kept as DNA, spanning 33 bases read in frame from base 1. This entry comes from a study of T cells in localized non-small cell lung cancer (dated by TCRdb to the early 2020s). A note on the overall study: The study examined T cell repertoires in under 300 patients with early-stage NSCLC and compared tumors with uninvolved tumor-adjacent lungs. The cohort comprised 200 to 300 treatment-naïve NSCLC patients with resected, localized lung tumors. The mean age of the NSCLC patients was under 70 years, with 120 to 150 men and around 99 women. The full study reports these points: Higher T cell density in blood was associated with longer overall survival, whereas higher clonality in adjacent lung was associated with shorter survival. Uninvolved tumor-adjacent lung showed the highest T cell clonality, higher than tumor, which suggests more focused antigenic responses in the uninvolved tumor-adjacent lung. Because of the exploratory design, TCR variables were selected using unadjusted p-values without false-discovery rate correction. A median of approximately 50 of the top 100 tumor clones turned up in the paired uninvolved adjacent lung, and some 28 of those clones also ranked among the top 100 of that same adjacent lung. Because multi-region sequencing of the tumors was not done, intratumor heterogeneity could not be ruled out.

The sample consisted of PBMCs, taken before any cancer treatment. This TCR was sampled from a man between 40 and 69 years old with stage II squamous cell lung carcinoma. The chain links TRBV25-1 with TRBJ2-3; the D region possibly corresponds to TRBD1 (5 bases align). The sequenced DNA is TGTGCCTGCAGGGCAGGAGATACGCAGTATTTT. Its amino acids are CACRAGDTQYF.